The 13 T cell receptor beta chains presented below share a single source sample, sequenced in a study of shared clonotypes between healthy human individuals (dated by TCRdb to the early 2020s). Libraries were built with the immunoSEQ multiplex PCR assay. The clones in this table, taken by TCRdb from immuneACCESS, are in-frame only. Not every clone is retained; where verified, under half of the shortfall comes from an unresolved V gene, and the cause of the rest is unknown. For this sample the table gives over 2,000,000 clones, of which 85% to 95% were detected only once. The top ten hold 1.5% to 2% of the sample. For the CD8 naive samples, CD45RO-negative cells were positively selected for CCR7, yielding a CD45RA+CCR7+ population from which TemRA cells were excluded. Sequenced input: naive CD8+ T cells from PBMCs. Taken with the paper, the label for cell subset or site translates to: CD45RA+CCR7+. These receptors were taken from a young man in good health. Some clones in this sample may be carry-over from other donors' samples.

V usage is TRBV25-1 and J usage is TRBJ1-2; D remains ambiguous. CDR1 and CDR2 from the germline V gene are MGHDK and SYGVNS. V shed 7 bases and J shed 3 bases, with 12 bases lying between them. CDR3 length: 13 residues. CDR3 amino acids: CASMAHIDYGYTF. The CDR3 nucleotides read TGTGCCAGCATGGCTCACATTGACTATGGCTACACCTTC.

V is TRBV14 and J is TRBJ1-2; D is undetermined. The CDR3 totals 15 residues. Germline CDR1 is SGHDN and CDR2 is FVKESK. V gave up 0 bases and J gave up 4 bases, with 12 bases separating them. Written as DNA, the CDR3 is TGTGCCAGCAGCCAAGATTTTAAACCCCTCTATGGCTACACCTTC. This encodes CASSQDFKPLYGYTF.

This chain links TRBV4-1 with TRBJ2-2; D is unresolved. V lost 1 base and J lost 6, with 12 bases in between. CDR3 length: 15 amino acids. Per germline, CDR1 MGHRA and CDR2 YSYEKL. The CDR3 is CASSQVMEGSGELFF. The CDR3 region has the DNA TGCGCCAGCAGCCAAGTCATGGAAGGCTCCGGGGAGCTGTTTTTT.

J is TRBJ2-1 and V is TRBV18; D is perhaps TRBD1 (5 bases). V was cut by 3 bases and J by 4 bases, with 19 bases left in between. This CDR3 contains 17 residues. The germline gives CDR1 KGHSH, CDR2 LQKENI. The CDR3 region has the DNA TGTGCCAGCTCACCCTCACTTCAGGGTAGGGTGTACAATGAGCAGTTCTTC. Translating it yields CASSPSLQGRVYNEQFF.

V gene TRBV6-1 combines with J gene TRBJ2-2; 8 bases are a match to TRBD1. The CDR3 sequence is 15 residues long. CDR1 is MNHNS, CDR2 SASEGT, per germline. Trimming cost V 10 bases and J 3 bases; bases outside gene matches: 10. CDR3 coding DNA: TGTGCCACCAAGGACAGGGCGGCGGACACCGGGGAGCTGTTTTTT. Its protein product is CATKDRAADTGELFF.

The J gene is TRBJ2-7, the V gene TRBV11-2; TRBD1 matches 9 bases. The CDR3 has 14 amino acids. The germline CDR1 and CDR2 sequences are SGHAT and FQNNGV. Trimming at V came to 5 bases and at J to 4 bases, leaving 6 bases not matched to a gene. In nucleotides, the CDR3 is TGTGCCAGCAGCGCGGGACAGGGAGCGTACGAGCAGTACTTC. Its protein product is CASSAGQGAYEQYF.

J is TRBJ1-5 and V is TRBV15; D remains unclear. Per the germline V gene, CDR1 is LNHNV and CDR2 is YYDKDF (reference sequence). The CDR3 is 16 residues long. Trimming removed 2 bases from V and 3 bases from J, with 14 bases in between. CDR3 loop: CATSRSPGHHNQPQHF. The CDR3 DNA sequence: TGTGCCACCAGCAGATCCCCGGGCCACCACAATCAGCCCCAGCATTTT.

This clone has only one observation. The genes are TRBV7-9 and TRBJ2-7; the D gene is possibly TRBD2 (5 bases). Germline V CDR1 and CDR2: SEHNR, FQNEAQ (reference sequence). V gave up 3 bases and J gave up 3 bases, with 9 bases separating them. There are 13 residues in the CDR3. As DNA, the CDR3 is TGTGCCAGCAGCTTCGGACTTTACTACGAGCAGTACTTC. It translates to CASSFGLYYEQYF.

The chain couples TRBV12-5 to TRBJ1-1; D may be TRBD1 (6 bases). Germline V gene lookup returns CDR1 LGHNT and CDR2 FRNRAP. The CDR3 extends over 18 amino acids. V lost 1 base to trimming and J lost 1 base, with 19 bases between them. CDR3 region: CASGLDITGRTANTEAFF. CDR3 sequence (DNA): TGTGCTAGTGGTTTGGATATAACAGGGAGGACGGCGAACACTGAAGCTTTCTTT.

The V and J genes are TRBV2 and TRBJ2-3; D possibly corresponds to TRBD2 (6 bases). The CDR3 length is 19 residues. Germline V gene data show CDR1 as SNHLY and CDR2 as FYNNEI. V lost 5 bases to trimming and J lost 2 bases, with 26 bases between them. The DNA for the CDR3 is TGTGCCAGCAGTTACAAAGGACCTTGGCGGGAAAGGGTCACAGATACGCAGTATTTT. Its protein is CASSYKGPWRERVTDTQYF.

The V gene is TRBV5-8, the J gene TRBJ2-3, with TRBD1 matching over 9 bases. The CDR3 spans 15 residues. V was pared by 4 bases and J by 4 bases, with 7 bases of the junction left unmatched. Germline V lookup: CDR1 SGHTS, CDR2 YDEGEE. DNA for the CDR3: TGTGCCAGCAGCCCCGGGACAGGGTTTCCAGATACGCAGTATTTT. Translated, it gives CASSPGTGFPDTQYF.

The chain employs TRBV11-2 and TRBJ2-5; perhaps TRBD2 as D (6 bases). Between the trimmed V and J ends, which lost 5 bases and 4 bases, there was a span of 20 bases. Germline V gives CDR1 SGHAT, CDR2 FQNNGV. The CDR3 is 16 amino acids. The DNA for the CDR3 is TGTGCCAGCAGCCTCACCGGGCTCCACGGGGGAGAGACCCAGTACTTC. Translated: CASSLTGLHGGETQYF.

The chain links TRBV18 to TRBJ2-2, with a tentative D call TRBD1 (5 bases). The CDR3 spans 14 residues. Trimming cost V 3 bases and J 6 bases, with 11 bases left between them. Germline V gene lookup returns CDR1 KGHSH and CDR2 LQKENI. The CDR3 protein is CASSPSAGPGELFF. The CDR3 coding sequence is TGTGCCAGCTCACCCAGTGCAGGGCCCGGGGAGCTGTTTTTT.